This TCR beta chain was sequenced during a study of blood T cell repertoires in COVID-19. Overall study context: Some COVID-19 samples were acute and others convalescent; all came from the United States, Italy and Spain. The cDNA or gDNA used as material had been derived from T cells, B-cell-depleted T cells, or PBMCs.

Original processing methods: Reference gene primer amplification gave estimated nucleated cell counts. Sequenced by immunoSEQ multiplex PCR; TCRdb stores in-frame clones only, minus some. The V and J calls and the clone size are those of that table, but D and trimming were determined from the DNA. The table has more than 60,000 clones, roughly nine tenths seen once. The CDR3 runs to 16 residues. Trimming cost V 4 bases and J 1 base; bases outside gene matches: 8. The germline CDR1 and CDR2 sequences are MGHRA and YSYEKL. Sequencing input: peripheral blood. This TCR was sampled from a woman older than 75 with active or convalescent COVID-19. The chain recombines TRBV4-1 with TRBJ2-5; 8 bases align to TRBD1. The CDR3 spells CASSPVIRGLQETQYF. The CDR3 bases are TGCGCCAGCAGCCCGGTAATCAGGGGGCTCCAAGAGACCCAGTACTTC.